This T cell receptor beta chain was profiled in a study of T cell responses to AZD1222 COVID-19 vaccine. For the study at large: Recipients boosted at about 4 weeks or about 12 weeks are pooled. Study results and limitations: Reportedly, nearly half of unique spike TCRs recognized epitopes outside B.1.351/B.1.1.7 mutations. Among the donors, most were white British and more were female, and clonal diversity was possibly underestimated. Just six people given AZD1222 tested seropositive at baseline.

Regarding this clone: Its specificity is unknown.

The method was immunoSEQ multiplex PCR; TCRdb's version includes in-frame clones alone and lacks a portion of them. The sample has 80,000 to 90,000 clones, 90% seen once. The CDR3 runs to 11 residues. V was clipped by 4 bases and J by 9 bases, with 8 bases between them. Germline values: CDR1 SEHNR, CDR2 FQNEAQ (reference sequence). The input for sequencing was peripheral blood, taken on day 0 of AZD1222 vaccination. This receptor was identified in an adult in good health. V usage is TRBV7-9 and J usage is TRBJ2-3; no reliable D call. The CDR3 here is CASSSRYTQYF. As DNA, the CDR3 is TGTGCCAGCAGCTCTAGATACACGCAGTATTTT.